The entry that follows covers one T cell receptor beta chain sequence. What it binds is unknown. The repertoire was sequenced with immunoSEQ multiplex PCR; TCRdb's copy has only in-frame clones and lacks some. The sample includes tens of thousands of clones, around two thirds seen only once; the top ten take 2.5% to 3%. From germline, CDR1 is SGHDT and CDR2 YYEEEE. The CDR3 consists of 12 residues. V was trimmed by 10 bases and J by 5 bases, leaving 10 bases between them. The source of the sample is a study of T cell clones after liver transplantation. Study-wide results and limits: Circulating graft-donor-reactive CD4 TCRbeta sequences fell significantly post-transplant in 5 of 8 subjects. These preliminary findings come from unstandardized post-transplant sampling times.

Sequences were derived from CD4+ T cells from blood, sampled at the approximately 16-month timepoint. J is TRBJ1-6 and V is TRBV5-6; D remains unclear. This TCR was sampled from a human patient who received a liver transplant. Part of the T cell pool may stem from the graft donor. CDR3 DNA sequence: TGTGCCTGCGGGATAGATAATTCACCCCTCCACTTT. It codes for CACGIDNSPLHF. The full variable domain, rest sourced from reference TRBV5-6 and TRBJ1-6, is DAGVTQSPTHLIKTRGQQVTLRCSPKSGHDTVSWYQQALGQGPQFIFQYYEEEERQRGNFPDRFSGHQFPNYSSELNVNALLLGDSALYLCACGIDNSPLHFGNGTRLTVT.